These T cell receptor beta chains were read from a single sample in a study of shared clonotypes between healthy human individuals. Only in-frame clones appear in the TCRdb table, and some are missing; sequencing was by immunoSEQ multiplex PCR. The table has around 1.4 million clones, around 98.5% seen once. Sequencing used naive CD4+ T cells sorted from blood. Source of these receptors: a man aged 30-40 years in good health. Both conserved end residues are part of each CDR3. The D gene is left open where the match is weak.

J gene,CDR3 length,V gene,D gene,CDR3 protein,CDR3 DNA
TRBJ2-1,16,TRBV27,TRBD2,CASSAMGLAGVREQFF,TGTGCCAGCAGTGCCATGGGACTAGCGGGAGTCCGTGAGCAGTTCTTC
TRBJ2-3,14,TRBV5-1,-,CASSLEQVTDTQYF,TGCGCCAGCAGCTTGGAACAGGTAACAGATACGCAGTATTTT
TRBJ2-7,14,TRBV30,TRBD1,CAWSRGQPVYEQYF,TGTGCCTGGAGCAGGGGACAGCCTGTCTACGAGCAGTACTTC
TRBJ2-7,14,TRBV9,-,CASSPGASLYEQYF,TGTGCCAGCAGCCCAGGGGCGTCTCTCTACGAGCAGTACTTC
TRBJ2-2,16,TRBV5-4,-,CASSWGRDSGTGELFF,TGTGCCAGCAGCTGGGGGAGGGACAGCGGAACCGGGGAGCTGTTTTTT
TRBJ2-2,14,TRBV5-1,TRBD1,CASSRDRATGELFF,TGCGCCAGCAGCCGGGACAGGGCCACCGGGGAGCTGTTTTTT
TRBJ1-5,16,TRBV19,-,CASSPHEGLGNQPQHF,TGTGCCAGTAGTCCCCATGAAGGGTTGGGGAATCAGCCCCAGCATTTT
TRBJ2-1,16,TRBV5-1,TRBD1,CASSLHRGSSYNEQFF,TGCGCCAGCAGCTTGCACAGGGGAAGCTCCTACAATGAGCAGTTCTTC
TRBJ2-7,15,TRBV25-1,-,CASHPGSGTPYEQYF,TGTGCCAGCCACCCGGGGAGCGGGACACCCTACGAGCAGTACTTC
TRBJ2-3,13,TRBV19,-,CASSMGGADTQYF,TGTGCCAGTAGTATGGGAGGCGCAGATACGCAGTATTTT